The TCR beta chain under discussion was sequenced for a study of blood T cell repertoires in COVID-19. Assay used: immunoSEQ multiplex PCR; TCRdb lists only in-frame clones, some missing. The sample consists of some 370,000 clones, roughly 86% of them appearing once. The ends lost 4 bases at V and 3 bases at J; junction bases unmatched: 4. The germline gives CDR1 SGDLS, CDR2 YYNGEE. The CDR3 is 14 amino acids. This receptor was identified in a woman in her twenties or thirties with COVID-19, enrolled during active disease. Sequenced sample: peripheral blood. V is TRBV9 and J is TRBJ2-7; 10 bases agree with TRBD2. The CDR3 sequence: CASSPWTSGYEQYF. The CDR3 DNA follows: TGTGCCAGCAGCCCCTGGACTAGCGGCTACGAGCAGTACTTC. Together with reference TRBV9 and TRBJ2-7, the CDR3 gives the full variable domain: DSGVTQTPKHLITATGQRVTLRCSPRSGDLSVYWYQQSLDQGLQFLIQYYNGEERAKGNILERFSAQQFPDLHSELNLSSLELGDSALYFCASSPWTSGYEQYFGPGTRLTVT.